This passage covers 20 T cell receptor beta chains from one sample sequenced in a study of cytomegalovirus exposure and HLA in healthy donors. Primers for the PCR totalled 60 Vbeta and 13 Jbeta. Data came from immunoSEQ multiplex PCR; TCRdb stores just in-frame clones and leaves some out. The profile covers about 110,000 clones, with more than 60% appearing a single time and roughly 5.6% taken by the ten largest. Sequencing was performed on PBMCs. The origin of the receptors is a female donor in good health and CMV-seropositive.

This sequence joins TRBV19 and TRBJ2-3; TRBD1 might be the D (5 bases). The CDR3 has 15 amino acids. Germline assignment: CDR1 LNHDA and CDR2 SQIVND (reference sequence). Trimming removed 6 bases from V and 2 bases from J, with 15 bases in between. The CDR3 sequence: CASSRSSGATDTQYF. In nucleotides, the CDR3 is TGTGCCAGTAGCCGGAGTAGTGGGGCCACAGATACGCAGTATTTT.

This chain links TRBV18 with TRBJ2-3; D is undetermined. Trimming shortened V by 2 bases and J by 1 base, and 13 bases separated the two germline ends. Germline CDR1 is KGHSH and CDR2 is LQKENI. CDR3 length equals 16 residues. The CDR3 region has the DNA TGTGCCAGCTCACCAGCAAATGTAGTCGGCACAGATACGCAGTATTTT. Translation gives CASSPANVVGTDTQYF.

The J gene is TRBJ1-1, the V gene TRBV7-2; 10 positions agree with TRBD1. CDR1 is SGHTA and CDR2 is FQGNSA in the germline V gene. Losses at the gene ends were 5 bases for V and 3 bases for J; bases not matched to a gene: 9. CDR3 length: 16 amino acids. The CDR3 protein is CASSRDRGRLYTEAFF. The CDR3, as DNA: TGTGCCAGCAGCCGAGACAGGGGGCGCCTGTACACTGAAGCTTTCTTT. Together with reference TRBV7-2 and TRBJ1-1, the CDR3 gives the full variable domain: GAGVSQSPSNKVTEKGKDVELRCDPISGHTALYWYRQSLGQGLEFLIYFQGNSAPDKSGLPSDRFSAERTGGSVSTLTIQRTQQEDSAVYLCASSRDRGRLYTEAFFGQGTRLTVV.

The chain couples TRBV28 to TRBJ1-2; D is undetermined. From germline, CDR1 is MDHEN and CDR2 SYDVKM. This CDR3 has 14 amino acids. V was clipped by 1 base and J by 2 bases, with 8 bases between them. The CDR3 coding sequence is TGTGCCAGCAGTTTATCTACGGTGAACTATGGCTACACCTTC. Its protein is CASSLSTVNYGYTF.

The DNA for the CDR3 is TGTGCCACCAGCAGGTCCCCTAGCCTTACGACTGGCGGTGAGCAGTTCTTC. Translating it yields CATSRSPSLTTGGEQFF. V is TRBV15 and J is TRBJ2-1; perhaps TRBD2 as D (5 bases). Germline loops: CDR1 LNHNV, CDR2 YYDKDF (reference sequence). This CDR3 is 17 amino acids long. Trimming cost V 3 bases and J 9 bases, with 24 bases left between them.

The gene calls are TRBV10-3 and TRBJ1-5, with 7 bases that match TRBD1. Looked up from germline, CDR1 is ENHRY and CDR2 is SYGVKD. The CDR3 spans 13 residues. V trimming: 8 bases; J trimming: 6 bases; junction bases outside the gene matches: 7. The CDR3 is CAIWDRPGQPQHF. In nucleotides, the CDR3 is TGTGCCATCTGGGACAGACCGGGTCAGCCCCAGCATTTT.

The V gene is TRBV9, the J gene TRBJ1-1, with D tentatively TRBD1 (5 bases). CDR1 is SGDLS, CDR2 YYNGEE, per germline. With 0 bases removed from V and 5 bases from J, the gap between germline ends came to 11 bases. This CDR3 has 14 amino acids. CDR3 DNA sequence: TGTGCCAGCAGCGTAGGGGTGGGGGGAACTGAAGCTTTCTTT. Translated: CASSVGVGGTEAFF.

For the CDR3, the DNA is TGTGCCAGCAGCCAAGATAGCGACTACTCCTACGAGCAGTACTTC. Amino acids: CASSQDSDYSYEQYF. This chain links TRBV4-2 with TRBJ2-5, with D maybe TRBD2 (5 bases). The last part of the DNA fits TRBJ2-7 better; the J call may be wrong. Germline CDR1 LGHNA, CDR2 YNFKEQ. This CDR3 comprises 15 residues.

This chain connects TRBV6-5 to TRBJ2-7; 8 bases map to TRBD2. This CDR3 comprises 15 residues. V lost 0 bases, J lost 2 bases, and 3 bases stayed unmatched. Germline assignment: CDR1 MNHEY and CDR2 SVGAGI. The CDR3 sequence: CASSYSSGGAYEQYF. The CDR3, as DNA: TGTGCCAGCAGTTACTCATCCGGGGGGGCCTACGAGCAGTACTTC.

This clone was counted a few times. The V and J genes are TRBV30 and TRBJ1-5; D gene ambiguous. Germline V gives CDR1 GTSNPN, CDR2 SVGIG (reference sequence). The CDR3 has 13 amino acids. V was shortened by 4 bases and J by 0 bases, with 7 bases between the two germline ends. CDR3 protein: CAWNGDSNQPQHF. CDR3 DNA: TGTGCCTGGAACGGGGATAGCAATCAGCCCCAGCATTTT.

This clone is a singleton in its sample. V is TRBV5-4 and J is TRBJ1-3, with 7 bases identical to TRBD1. CDR1 and CDR2 (germline): SGHNT, YYREEE (reference sequence). V gave up 4 bases and J gave up 2 bases; unmatched junction bases: 3. This CDR3 comprises 14 residues. Here the CDR3 DNA reads TGTGCCAGCAGCCTAGGGACAGCTGGAAACACCATATATTTT. Translated: CASSLGTAGNTIYF.

CDR3 in DNA: TGTGCCACCAGCAGGGGGACCAGAGGACAGGGGGCGATTAGCAGAAACACCATATATTTT. Protein: CATSRGTRGQGAISRNTIYF. V and J are TRBV15 and TRBJ1-3; 11 bases align to TRBD1. Germline V gives CDR1 LNHNV, CDR2 YYDKDF (reference sequence). Trimming at V came to 3 bases and at J to 5 bases, leaving 18 bases not matched to a gene. The CDR3 runs to 20 residues.

The chain recombines TRBV7-8 with TRBJ1-4, with 7 bases identical to TRBD1. In germline, CDR1 is SGHVS, CDR2 FQNEAQ. J lost 13 bases, V lost 4 bases, and 21 bases had no gene match. The CDR3 contains 17 residues. The CDR3 loop reads CASSSGGRTAQRGRLFF. CDR3 coding DNA: TGTGCCAGCAGCTCAGGGGGGAGGACAGCCCAAAGGGGAAGACTGTTTTTT.

This rearrangement joins TRBV4-3 to TRBJ1-4; TRBD1 aligns across 7 bases. The junction had 6 bases not matched to a gene; V was cut back by 1 base and J by 7 bases. CDR1 is LGHNA and CDR2 is YSLEER in the germline V gene. The CDR3 loop spans 15 amino acids. DNA of the CDR3: TGCGCCAGCAGCCAAGGCGACAGGGTGGGTGAAAAACTGTTTTTT. Translating gives CASSQGDRVGEKLFF.

The rearrangement links TRBV30 to TRBJ2-1; TRBD2 agrees at 10 bases. Trimming cost V 4 bases and J 10 bases; bases outside gene matches: 10. Germline loops: CDR1 GTSNPN, CDR2 SVGIG (reference sequence). The length of the CDR3 is 14 residues. CDR3 sequence (DNA): TGTGCCTGGAATAGCGGGGGGCCAGCGGGCGAGCAGTTCTTC. This encodes CAWNSGGPAGEQFF.

CDR3 DNA sequence: TGCGCCAGCAGCGCGGGGGGGAGCCCGTCTACCTATGGCTACACCTTC. Protein: CASSAGGSPSTYGYTF. The V and J genes are TRBV5-1 and TRBJ1-2; D may be TRBD1 (5 bases). The CDR3 consists of 16 residues. The ends were cut back, 4 bases at V and 4 bases at J, with 20 bases in the middle. Germline-derived CDR1 and CDR2 are SGHRS and YFSETQ.

V usage is TRBV6-4 and J usage is TRBJ2-2, with D perhaps TRBD1 (6 bases). The ends were cut back, 6 bases at V and 1 base at J, with 9 bases in the middle. The CDR3 has 14 amino acids. Germline V gives CDR1 MRHNA, CDR2 SNTAGT. As DNA, the CDR3 is TGTGCCAGCAGAGAACAGGGGAACACCGGGGAGCTGTTTTTT. Residues: CASREQGNTGELFF.

This clone was found a few times. Other DNA sequences from this sample encode an identical CDR3 as well. V usage is TRBV5-1 and J usage is TRBJ2-5, with no clear D. Trimming took 1 base from V and 5 from J, leaving 3 bases between them. The CDR3 has 11 amino acids. Germline CDR1 reads SGHRS; CDR2 reads YFSETQ. The CDR3: CASSLLETQYF. The DNA of the CDR3 is TGCGCCAGCAGCTTGCTTGAGACCCAGTACTTC.

The chain recombines TRBV28 with TRBJ1-5; 11 bases are a match to TRBD1. CDR1 and CDR2 (germline): MDHEN, SYDVKM. The length of the CDR3 is 17 residues. V lost 6 bases to trimming and J lost 0 bases; unmatched junction nucleotides: 7. This CDR3 is CASRGLGTGGSNQPQHF. CDR3 sequence (DNA): TGTGCCAGCAGGGGACTGGGGACAGGGGGTAGCAATCAGCCCCAGCATTTT.

The chain carries TRBV28 and TRBJ1-2; tentative D call: TRBD1 (6 bases). Germline values: CDR1 MDHEN, CDR2 SYDVKM. This CDR3 comprises 12 residues. Trimming left V 10 bases short and J 2 bases short, with 11 bases between. The chain's CDR3 is CAIPGQNYGYTF. In DNA, the CDR3 is TGTGCCATACCAGGACAGAACTATGGCTACACCTTC.